This T cell receptor beta chain was sequenced in a study of beta chain features in type 1 diabetes. Broader study findings: PCR may have favored shorter templates equally in patients and controls.

V lost 3 bases to trimming and J lost 1 base, with 9 bases between them. The CDR3 sequence is 13 residues long. Per the germline V gene, CDR1 is GTSNPN and CDR2 is SVGIG (reference sequence). Points on this clone: Its matching antigen is unknown.

What was sequenced were expressed TCRB transcripts, since all of the isolated RNA had been reverse transcribed. TCRdb keeps only in-frame clones here, not all; method: immunoSEQ multiplex PCR. The sample carries under 300,000 clones, 27% recorded once. The sequenced sample consisted of central memory CD4+ T cells from blood. The chain has TRBV30 and TRBJ2-5; D possibly uses TRBD1 or TRBD2 (5 bases each). This TCR came from a man aged 25 to 45 in good health. The CDR3 region is CAWRFGAQETQYF. In DNA, the CDR3 is TGTGCCTGGAGGTTCGGGGCCCAAGAGACCCAGTACTTC.